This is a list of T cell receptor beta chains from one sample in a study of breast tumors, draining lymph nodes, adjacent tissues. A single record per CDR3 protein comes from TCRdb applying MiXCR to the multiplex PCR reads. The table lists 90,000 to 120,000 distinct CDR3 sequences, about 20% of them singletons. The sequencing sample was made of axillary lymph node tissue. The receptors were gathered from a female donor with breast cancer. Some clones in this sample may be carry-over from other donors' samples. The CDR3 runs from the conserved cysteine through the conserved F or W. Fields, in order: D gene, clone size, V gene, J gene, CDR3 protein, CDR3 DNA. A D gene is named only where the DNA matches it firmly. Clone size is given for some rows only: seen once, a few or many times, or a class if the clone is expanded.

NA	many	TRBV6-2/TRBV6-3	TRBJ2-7	CASSLTASGLWQYF	TGTGCCAGCAGTCTAACAGCGAGCGGGCTGTGGCAGTACTTC
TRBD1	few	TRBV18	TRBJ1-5	CASSPRDRDSQPQHF	TGTGCCAGCTCACCACGTGACCGGGACAGTCAGCCCCAGCATTTT
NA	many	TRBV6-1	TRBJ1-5	CASSEALGPVNQPQHF	TGTGCCAGCAGTGAAGCGCTTGGGCCGGTAAATCAGCCCCAGCATTTT
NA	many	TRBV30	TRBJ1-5	CAWSSSHSNQPQHF	TGTGCCTGGAGTTCTTCCCATAGCAATCAGCCCCAGCATTTT
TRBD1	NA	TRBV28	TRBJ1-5	CASKSGTGGVQPQHF	TGTGCCAGCAAAAGCGGGACAGGGGGCGTCCAGCCCCAGCATTTT
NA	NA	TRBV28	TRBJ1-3	CASSRGRENTIYF	TGTGCCAGCAGTCGGGGACGCGAAAACACCATATATTTT
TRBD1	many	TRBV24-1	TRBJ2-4	CATSDLGTGAAKNIQYF	TGTGCCACCAGTGATTTGGGGACAGGCGCAGCCAAAAACATTCAGTACTTC
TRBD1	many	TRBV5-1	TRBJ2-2	CASSQRTGGTGELFF	TGCGCCAGCAGCCAGCGGACAGGGGGAACCGGGGAGCTGTTTTTT
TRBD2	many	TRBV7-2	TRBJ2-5	CASSLKSSGGGETQYF	TGTGCCAGCAGCTTAAAGTCTAGCGGGGGGGGGGAGACCCAGTACTTC
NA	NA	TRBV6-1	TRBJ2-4	CASSTVPVDIQYF	TGTGCCAGCAGTACGGTACCGGTCGACATTCAGTACTTC